Listed below are T cell receptor beta chains from one sample, sequenced in a study of CD8+CD57+ T cells in acquired aplastic anemia. TCRdb ran MiXCR on the reads and lists one entry per CDR3 protein. Of fewer than 100,000 distinct CDR3 sequences listed, under 50% are singletons. Sequenced input: sorted CD4+, CD8+, or CD8+CD57+ T cells (not recorded which) from PBMCs. The receptors shown here come from a human donor in good health, serving as a control. CDR3s include the opening cysteine and the closing phenylalanine or tryptophan. A D gene is named only where the DNA matches it firmly. Expanded clones get a size class; other rows say once, few or many, or leave the size out.

size: .
V: TRBV6-2/TRBV6-3
J: TRBJ2-2
D: TRBD1
DNA: TGTGCCAGCAGTTACGGGACAGGGAGTGGTGCCGGGGAGCTGTTTTTT
CDR3: CASSYGTGSGAGELFF

size: many
V: TRBV29-1
J: TRBJ1-1
D: .
DNA: TGCAGCGTTGAAGGGGGGGTCGGGACTGAAGCTTTCTTT
CDR3: CSVEGGVGTEAFF

size: .
V: TRBV5-4
J: TRBJ2-3
D: TRBD1
DNA: TGTGCCAGCAGCTGGGGACAGGGGGCTGGCACAGATACGCAGTATTTT
CDR3: CASSWGQGAGTDTQYF

size: .
V: TRBV20-1
J: TRBJ1-4
D: .
DNA: TGCAGTGCTTTCGGCAGGGACGCGAATGAAAGACTGTTTTTT
CDR3: CSAFGRDANERLFF

size: once
V: TRBV15
J: TRBJ1-6
D: .
DNA: TGTGCCACCAGCAGAGATCGAACGGGAGTGGAATCACCCCTCCACTTT
CDR3: CATSRDRTGVESPLHF

size: .
V: TRBV7-6
J: TRBJ1-2
D: .
DNA: TGTGCCAGCAGCTTATTTGGGGTTAATGGCTACACCTTC
CDR3: CASSLFGVNGYTF

size: .
V: TRBV9
J: TRBJ1-1
D: .
DNA: TGTGCCAGCAGCGCCCAAGGGGGACATCTGAACACTGAAGCTTTCTTT
CDR3: CASSAQGGHLNTEAFF

size: once
V: TRBV15
J: TRBJ1-2
D: .
DNA: TGTGCCACCAGCAGAGTTTACACTAACTATGGCTACACCTTC
CDR3: CATSRVYTNYGYTF

size: many
V: TRBV4-1
J: TRBJ2-7
D: TRBD2
DNA: TGCGCCAGCAGCCGAATCCTACGACTAGCGGGGCGAAGCTCCTACGAGCAGTACTTC
CDR3: CASSRILRLAGRSSYEQYF

size: .
V: TRBV19
J: TRBJ2-2
D: TRBD2
DNA: TGTGCCAGTAGGATCCCGGGACTAGCGGGAGTCACCGGGGAGCTGTTTTTT
CDR3: CASRIPGLAGVTGELFF

size: .
V: TRBV10-3
J: TRBJ2-3
D: TRBD2
DNA: TGTGCCATCAGTGACGAGCGGGGGCCTAGCACAGATACGCAGTATTTT
CDR3: CAISDERGPSTDTQYF

size: .
V: TRBV24-1
J: TRBJ1-2
D: .
DNA: TGTGCCACCAGTAGACAGCGGTATGGCTACACCTTC
CDR3: CATSRQRYGYTF

size: .
V: TRBV20-1
J: TRBJ2-7
D: TRBD2
DNA: TGCAGTGCTAGATATCTAGCGGGGAGCGAGCAGTACTTC
CDR3: CSARYLAGSEQYF

size: .
V: TRBV25-1
J: TRBJ2-7
D: TRBD1
DNA: TGTGCCAGCAGTCCCACCACTCAGGGGGCGCCTACCTACGAGCAGTACTTC
CDR3: CASSPTTQGAPTYEQYF

size: .
V: TRBV20-1
J: TRBJ2-7
D: .
DNA: TGCAGTGCTAGAGAGCAGTACTTC
CDR3: CSAREQYF

size: many
V: TRBV20-1
J: TRBJ2-7
D: .
DNA: TGCAGTGCTAGAGATTCAAGGGACGAGCAGTACTTC
CDR3: CSARDSRDEQYF

size: many
V: TRBV20-1
J: TRBJ2-7
D: TRBD1
DNA: TGCAGTGCTAGGATCCCCTCAGGGGGCCCCACCGAGCAGTACTTC
CDR3: CSARIPSGGPTEQYF

size: many
V: TRBV2
J: TRBJ2-5
D: TRBD2
DNA: TGTGCCAGCAGTGTTGAACTAGCGGGGGGGCCGGGTCAAGAGACCCAGTACTTC
CDR3: CASSVELAGGPGQETQYF

size: few
V: TRBV3-1
J: TRBJ1-3
D: .
DNA: TGTGCCAGCAGCCAAGATGGGCAGGGGTGGAACACCATATATTTT
CDR3: CASSQDGQGWNTIYF

size: once
V: TRBV12-3/TRBV12-4
J: TRBJ2-7
D: TRBD1
DNA: TGTGCCAGCAGCTCGCGGACAGGGGCCGAGCAGTACTTC
CDR3: CASSSRTGAEQYF

size: few
V: TRBV30
J: TRBJ1-1
D: .
DNA: TGTGCCTGTGAGGATCCTGAAGCTTTCTTT
CDR3: CACEDPEAFF

size: many
V: TRBV9
J: TRBJ1-2
D: .
DNA: TGTGCCAGCAGTACAGGGTATAATTTCGACGGCTACACCTTC
CDR3: CASSTGYNFDGYTF

size: .
V: TRBV11-2
J: TRBJ2-1
D: .
DNA: TGTGCCAGCAGCGCCCACTGGAGTAGCGGAAACTCCTACAATGAGCAGTTCTTC
CDR3: CASSAHWSSGNSYNEQFF

size: .
V: TRBV25-1
J: TRBJ2-3
D: TRBD2
DNA: TGTGCCAGCAGCCGGCCGGCTAGCGGGGGGTCTAGCACAGATACGCAGTATTTT
CDR3: CASSRPASGGSSTDTQYF

size: many
V: TRBV29-1
J: TRBJ2-1
D: .
DNA: TGCAGCGTTTATGGGGGGAACTACAATGAGCAGTTCTTC
CDR3: CSVYGGNYNEQFF

size: many
V: TRBV4-1
J: TRBJ1-2
D: TRBD1
DNA: TGCGCCAGCAGCCAGGCACAGGGGAACTATGGCTACACCTTC
CDR3: CASSQAQGNYGYTF

size: .
V: TRBV6-2/TRBV6-3
J: TRBJ2-2
D: TRBD1
DNA: TGTGCCAGCAAACGACAGGGGAACACCGGGGAGCTGTTTTTT
CDR3: CASKRQGNTGELFF

size: many
V: TRBV7-8
J: TRBJ1-1
D: TRBD1
DNA: TGTGCCAGCAGCTTGGGGGACAGCTCGAACACTGAAGCTTTCTTT
CDR3: CASSLGDSSNTEAFF

size: many
V: TRBV20-1
J: TRBJ1-4
D: .
DNA: TGCAGTGCTAGAGAGCTTAGGGATACTAATGAAAAACTGTTTTTT
CDR3: CSARELRDTNEKLFF

size: .
V: TRBV7-9
J: TRBJ1-5
D: .
DNA: TGTGCCAGCAGCTTAGGAACACCCGATCAGCCCCAGCATTTT
CDR3: CASSLGTPDQPQHF

size: .
V: TRBV6-5
J: TRBJ1-1
D: .
DNA: TGTGCCAGCAGTTACCTCGGTTTGAACACTGAAGCTTTCTTT
CDR3: CASSYLGLNTEAFF

size: few
V: TRBV24-1
J: TRBJ2-1
D: TRBD2
DNA: TGTGCCACCAGTGATTTAGGGACTAGAAATGAGCAGTTCTTC
CDR3: CATSDLGTRNEQFF

size: .
V: TRBV7-6
J: TRBJ2-2
D: .
DNA: TGTGCCAGCATCGAAGGGACACGGGGGACCGGGGAGCTGTTTTTT
CDR3: CASIEGTRGTGELFF

size: many
V: TRBV5-1
J: TRBJ1-6
D: .
DNA: TGCGCCAGCATAGGACAGCGAAGCTCCTATAATTCACCCCTCCACTTT
CDR3: CASIGQRSSYNSPLHF

size: many
V: TRBV12-3/TRBV12-4
J: TRBJ2-7
D: .
DNA: TGTGCCAGCAGTTTCGTCCCGTCCTCAACCTACGAGCAGTACTTC
CDR3: CASSFVPSSTYEQYF

size: .
V: TRBV11-1
J: TRBJ2-5
D: TRBD1
DNA: TGTGCCAGCAGCTTAGTTGAGACGGACAGGGGAGTTCAAGAGACCCAGTACTTC
CDR3: CASSLVETDRGVQETQYF

size: many
V: TRBV11-1
J: TRBJ1-3
D: .
DNA: TGTGCCAGCAGCTTAGGGGCCGGCGGGCAGGGCTCTGGAAACACCATATATTTT
CDR3: CASSLGAGGQGSGNTIYF

size: few
V: TRBV24-1
J: TRBJ2-1
D: .
DNA: TGTGCCACCAGTGACGCCAGCGCGACCGATGAGCAGTTCTTC
CDR3: CATSDASATDEQFF

size: .
V: TRBV7-7
J: TRBJ1-1
D: .
DNA: TGTGCCAGCAGCCCGATTGGGGGTGAAGCTTTCTTT
CDR3: CASSPIGGEAFF